This is a list of T cell receptor beta chains from one sample in a study of shared clonotypes between healthy human individuals. TCRdb's copy holds only in-frame clones and misses some; the assay was immunoSEQ multiplex PCR. The sample yields millions of clones, 85% to 95% seen once. Sequencing was done on a sample of naive CD4+ T cells sorted from blood. The receptors originated from a man younger than 35 in good health. CDR3s include the opening cysteine and the closing phenylalanine or tryptophan. D genes are given only for firm matches. Clone size is shown for a subset of rows, as once, few, many or a class of expanded clone.

j_call v_call clone_size d_call cdr3_nt cdr3_aa
TRBJ2-1 TRBV11-2 - - TGTGCCAGCAGCTTGGGTTGGTACCTTGAGCAGTTCTTC CASSLGWYLEQFF
TRBJ2-7 TRBV11-2 few - TGTGCCACTTCTATGGGGGGCGCCTACGAGCAGTACTTC CATSMGGAYEQYF
TRBJ1-2 TRBV19 - TRBD1 TGTGCCAGTAGGGAGCGGGACAGCTATGGCTACACCTTC CASRERDSYGYTF
TRBJ2-2 TRBV7-9 - - TGTGCCAGCAGCCCCCGATGGGTAACAGGACAGCTACCCGGGGAGCTGTTTTTT CASSPRWVTGQLPGELFF
TRBJ1-2 TRBV6-1 few - TGTGCCAGCAGTGAGTGGGGTTACACTCCGGGCTACACCTTC CASSEWGYTPGYTF
TRBJ1-5 TRBV29-1 - - TGCAGCGTAGGGGTCCAGGGGAGCAATCAGCCCCAGCATTTT CSVGVQGSNQPQHF
TRBJ2-1 TRBV7-9 - - TGTGCCAGCAGCTTAGCCCATGAGCAGTTCTTC CASSLAHEQFF
TRBJ2-2 TRBV7-2 - TRBD2 TGTGCCAGCAGCTTGGGAGGGGTAGTCACCGGGGAGCTGTTTTTT CASSLGGVVTGELFF
TRBJ2-2 TRBV6-5 - - TGTGCCAGCAGCCGGGCCGGGGAGCTGTTTTTT CASSRAGELFF
TRBJ2-6 TRBV6-1 - - TGTGCCAGCAGTGAATCAGGGGCCAACGTCCTGACTTTC CASSESGANVLTF
TRBJ1-4 TRBV6-1 once - TGTGCCACCTCAGACCTTTTTACTAATGAAAAACTGTTTTTT CATSDLFTNEKLFF
TRBJ1-1 TRBV5-4 - - TGTGCCAGCAGTCGGTGGGGTGAAGCTTTCTTT CASSRWGEAFF
TRBJ1-5 TRBV6-1 - - TGTGCCAGCACGGGGGTAAATAGCAATCAGCCCCAGCATTTT CASTGVNSNQPQHF
TRBJ2-1 TRBV7-2 - TRBD2 TGTGCCAGCAGCCGGCCCCTAGCGGGTGAATACAATGAGCAGTTCTTC CASSRPLAGEYNEQFF
TRBJ1-1 TRBV30 - - TGTGCCTGGAGTGGGGGCAGGGCAGGGCTCCACTTAACTGAAGCTTTCTTT CAWSGGRAGLHLTEAFF
TRBJ2-5 TRBV10-2 - TRBD1 TGCGCCAGCAGTGTGACAGGGAGAGAGACCCAGTACTTC CASSVTGRETQYF
TRBJ2-2 TRBV9 - - TGTGCCAGCAGCGTAGGGTTTTGGGAGAACACCGGGGAGCTGTTTTTT CASSVGFWENTGELFF
TRBJ2-2 TRBV5-4 - TRBD1 TGTGCCAGCAGCTCGTCCCGGGACAGGAACACCGGGGAGCTGTTTTTT CASSSSRDRNTGELFF
TRBJ2-1 TRBV5-1 once - TGCGCCAGCAGCTTGGGATCTAGCTTGCCCTACAATGAGCAGTTCTTC CASSLGSSLPYNEQFF
TRBJ1-1 TRBV2 - TRBD1 TGTGCCAGCAGTTTCCAGGGGGTGGGCACTGAAGCTTTCTTT CASSFQGVGTEAFF
TRBJ2-3 TRBV5-1 - - TGCGCCAGCAGCCCGGCGTACGGAGGGGGGACAGATACGCAGTATTTT CASSPAYGGGTDTQYF
TRBJ1-6 TRBV28 - - TGTGCCAGCACCACTAATTCACCCCTCCACTTT CASTTNSPLHF
TRBJ1-1 TRBV18 once - TGTGCCAGCTCACCACGCCAGACAATGAACACTGAAGCTTTCTTT CASSPRQTMNTEAFF
TRBJ1-5 TRBV19 - TRBD1 TGTGCCAGTAACAAGGACAGGAATCAGCCCCAGCATTTT CASNKDRNQPQHF
TRBJ2-3 TRBV10-3 - TRBD1 TGTGCCATCACGGGACAGAGCACAGATACGCAGTATTTT CAITGQSTDTQYF
TRBJ1-4 TRBV5-6 - - TGTGCCAGCAGCTTTGGAAGAGGTGGGACTAATGAAAAACTGTTTTTT CASSFGRGGTNEKLFF
TRBJ1-3 TRBV30 - - TGTGCCTGGAGGCCGGCGAGTGGAAACACCATATATTTT CAWRPASGNTIYF
TRBJ1-3 TRBV9 - TRBD1 TGTGCCAGCAGCGTAGCCGACAGGGGAGGAAACACCATATATTTT CASSVADRGGNTIYF
TRBJ2-5 TRBV6-5 - TRBD1 TGTGCCAGCAGTTACTCGAGGGACAGGGAGATAGAGACCCAGTACTTC CASSYSRDREIETQYF
TRBJ1-2 TRBV6-1 - - TGTGCCAGCAGTGGCAGGACTGGCTATGGCTACACCTTC CASSGRTGYGYTF
TRBJ1-2 TRBV28 - - TGTGCCAGCAGTTCGACGGTTAACTATGGCTACACCTTC CASSSTVNYGYTF
TRBJ2-2 TRBV27 - TRBD2 TGTGCCAGCAGTTTAGGGACTAGATCGGTCACCGGGGAGCTGTTTTTT CASSLGTRSVTGELFF
TRBJ2-1 TRBV6-4 - TRBD2 TGTGCCAGCAGTTTCGGACTAGCGGGGCGGAATGAGCAGTTCTTC CASSFGLAGRNEQFF
TRBJ2-5 TRBV18 - TRBD2 TGTGCCAGCTCACCACCTAGCGGGAGGGCCGCGAAGACCCAGTACTTC CASSPPSGRAAKTQYF
TRBJ1-6 TRBV27 - - TGTGCCAGCAGTTTATCCGGGGGCGGGTCACCCCTCCACTTT CASSLSGGGSPLHF
TRBJ2-7 TRBV7-2 once - TGTGCCAGCAGCTCAGTCCGGGACCTCTACGAGCAGTACTTC CASSSVRDLYEQYF
TRBJ1-4 TRBV28 - - TGTGCCAGCAGTGGCCAAAATTTGGGGATAACTAATGAAAAACTGTTTTTT CASSGQNLGITNEKLFF
TRBJ1-6 TRBV6-5 - - TGTGCCAGCAGTTCTCCGGGATCCGCTACTTCACCCCTCCACTTT CASSSPGSATSPLHF
TRBJ2-3 TRBV5-4 - - TGTGCCAGCAGCTTGGATCCCGTAGTGAACACAGATACGCAGTATTTT CASSLDPVVNTDTQYF
TRBJ2-7 TRBV29-1 - - TGCAGCGTTGAAGATCGGACAGTACCCTACGAGCAGTACTTC CSVEDRTVPYEQYF
TRBJ1-4 TRBV28 - TRBD1 TGTGCCAGCTTTTATCGACAGGGGTATACTAATGAAAAACTGTTTTTT CASFYRQGYTNEKLFF
TRBJ2-7 TRBV7-2 - TRBD2 TGTGCCAGCAGCGCCCTGACTAGCGGGAGGCCGGGAGAGCAGTACTTC CASSALTSGRPGEQYF
TRBJ1-2 TRBV2 - - TGTGCCAGCATGGAGAGGGAGGGTAACTATGGCTACACCTTC CASMEREGNYGYTF
TRBJ1-3 TRBV5-5 - - TGTGCCAGCACTGACAATCCACGGTCCGGAAACACCATATATTTT CASTDNPRSGNTIYF
TRBJ2-7 TRBV15 - TRBD2 TGTGCCACCAGCAGAGTGGAGCGGGGGAGCGAGCAGTACTTC CATSRVERGSEQYF
TRBJ2-1 TRBV9 - - TGTGCCAGCAGCGTAGGGGGGACACCGAATGAGCAGTTCTTC CASSVGGTPNEQFF